The present T cell receptor beta chain was sequenced within a study of blood T cells in healthy people across ages (dated by TCRdb to between 2015 and 2017). About the full investigation: In model experiments, roughly one uniquely barcoded TCR beta cDNA molecule per two T cells was captured by template switching. Age-related changes in TCR beta repertoire diversity were measured in the study by deep sequencing normalized with unique cDNA molecular identifiers. Using the same blood draw, the study looked at two additional independent replicas of 1 million unique cDNA reads for two donors, one aged 18 to 30 and the other aged 80 or older. Four age groups were formed from the donors: young (average about 17 years), middle-aged (roughly 38), aged (about 62) and long-lived (approximately 78). Results and caveats for the whole study, not just this receptor: Because donor CMV infection status was unknown, age-related changes in expanded clonotypes were potentially confounded. The percentage of naive T cells measured by flow cytometry correlated strongly with observed TCR beta diversity. Estimates of total diversity based on one million sequenced T cells were considered lower bounds and underestimates. Conclusive comparison of naive and antigen-experienced compartments was prevented by the profiling of bulk unsorted PBMCs. As age increased, observed TCR beta diversity per million T cells dropped in a roughly linear way, and a significant reduction was already evident by age 40. Compared with the aged group, the long-lived group had more naive CD4+ T cells, fewer expanded clones and increased TCR diversity, suggesting age selection.

Of note for this clonotype: It has no known antigen specificity. No base qualities exist here, and no much larger clone lies one base off it.

Library prep was done by 5' RACE. Sequencing was performed on an Illumina HiSeq 2500. A second PCR of roughly 7 to 11 cycles was performed with a sample-barcoded 5' primer and a J-beta primer mix. A unique molecular identifier was introduced onto each TCR beta cDNA molecule by a template-switch 5' adaptor carrying 12 random nucleotides. At least 2.5 million CDR3-containing paired-end reads were obtained from each sample. First-strand cDNA was synthesized from all RNA with the Mint cDNA synthesis kit, primed by a TRBC-specific oligonucleotide. After uracil-DNA glycosylase treatment, a first 18-cycle PCR used universal primers M1SS and BC2_uni_R on all cDNA. The source study handled its data this way. For normalization, 1 million high-quality reads were randomly selected from each sample, with every read carrying a distinct molecular identifier. Reads sharing molecular identifiers were discarded rather than binned into consensus sequences. MiTCR, run with a Q25 quality threshold and the strictest error-elimination algorithm, handled CDR3 identification, clonotype clustering and error correction. A nonparametric unseen species model with Euler transformation was used to estimate a lower bound on total TCR beta diversity. TCRdb itself trimmed the public reads at Q25 with fastp, ran MiXCR and retained productive beta chains. Rows are combined by CDR3 protein, so each entry shows the most common genes and DNA. TCRdb's processing, not the authors', yielded these V and J calls. The sample table shows about 800,000 distinct CDR3 sequences, and roughly 25% are seen once. Together, the top ten hold 3% to 4.5% of the sample.

Donors were a few dozen systemically healthy Caucasian individuals from Russia aged 6 to 90 years. Ten milliliters of peripheral blood were drawn from each donor into EDTA-treated Vacutainer tubes. PBMCs were isolated by Ficoll-Paque density-gradient centrifugation, with at least 6 million obtained per sample. Trizol reagent was used to extract total RNA from the PBMCs, yielding at least 5.5 micrograms per sample. The percentages of naive CD45RAhigh/CD27high T cells were determined by flow cytometry on a PBMC aliquot from every donor. CDR1 and CDR2, per the germline V gene, are MNHNS and SASEGT. The CDR3 numbers 17 residues from cysteine through phenylalanine. Kept here is only the CDR3 DNA, which spans 51 bases and is read in frame from base 1. The V end loses 3 bases and the J end loses 0 bases, and a stretch of 12 bases separates them. This sample was shared with a second study, whose subject was T cells of mothers and their children. The second paper states: Nine systemically healthy Caucasian individuals, comprising three mothers and their six children, were included as donors. cDNA synthesis used all of the extracted RNA, with approximately 1.4 ug of RNA in each 15 ul reaction. In the second PCR, sample barcodes and 2-4 random nucleotides were introduced via the M1S primer. More than 8 million TCR beta CDR3 reads were obtained from each mother, and some 3 million reads were obtained from each child. In both related and unrelated pairs, thymic selection shapes the output of TCR recombination in a similar way, with inherited differences having only a minor effect. Normalized repertoire overlap in related mother-child pairs was always slightly higher than in unrelated mother-child pairs, but the difference was never significant. With a sensitivity of roughly 93 clones per million clonotypes, no persistent microchimeric T cell clones were detected. Deep NGS was used in the study to compare the TCR beta repertoires of mothers and children and to look for features that separate related mother-child pairs from unrelated individuals. Mothers averaged about 40 +/- 4 years of age and children averaged about 10 +/- 4 years. After adapters were ligated using NEBNext reagents, the libraries underwent 100+100 nt paired-end sequencing on an Illumina HiSeq 2000. To avoid cross-contamination, the mother libraries and the child libraries were prepared a month apart and sequenced in separate runs. For each donor, between 500,000 and 2,000,000 distinct TCR beta clonotypes were identified. Naive TCR beta clonotypes were estimated from low-frequency clonotypes matched to each donor's FACS-determined naive share, without sorting.

This receptor chain uses TRBV6-1 and TRBJ2-6, with the D gene tentatively TRBD1 or TRBD2, based on 5 matching bases in each. This TCR came from a boy aged 10-17 years in good health. The sequenced material came from blood. CDR3 loop: CASSDGTYISGANVLTF. The nucleotides read TGTGCCAGCAGTGACGGGACGTATATCTCTGGGGCCAACGTCCTGACTTTC.